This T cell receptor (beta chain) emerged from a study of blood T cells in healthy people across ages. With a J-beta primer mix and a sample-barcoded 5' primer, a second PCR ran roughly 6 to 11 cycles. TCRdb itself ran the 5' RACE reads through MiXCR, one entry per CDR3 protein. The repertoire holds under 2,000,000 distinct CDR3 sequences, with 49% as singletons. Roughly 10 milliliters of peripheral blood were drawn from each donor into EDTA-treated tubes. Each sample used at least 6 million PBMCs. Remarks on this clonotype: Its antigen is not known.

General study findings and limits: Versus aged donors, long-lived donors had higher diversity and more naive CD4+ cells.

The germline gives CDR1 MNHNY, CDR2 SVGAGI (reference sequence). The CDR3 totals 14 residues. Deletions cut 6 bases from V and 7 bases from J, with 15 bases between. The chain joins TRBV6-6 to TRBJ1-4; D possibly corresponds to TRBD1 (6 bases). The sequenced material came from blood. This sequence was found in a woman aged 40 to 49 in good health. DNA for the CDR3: TGTGCCAGCAGGGAGACAGGACGTAGTGAAAAACTGTTTTTT. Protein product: CASRETGRSEKLFF.